The clone carrying this T cell receptor beta chain was observed many times. No antigen is known for it. Using RNA transcripts as the source, TCR beta CDR3 regions were amplified. With the HTBI primer set, the TCR CDR3 went through a first round of RT-PCR. TCRdb used MiXCR to reprocess the multiplex PCR reads, holding one entry per CDR3 protein. The table shows some 770,000 distinct CDR3 sequences, with about a sixth occurring only once. The entry originates in a study of T cells in Graves' hyperthyroidism and ophthalmopathy. General study results and limits: Expanded thyroid clonotypes (above 0.001) were mostly also found in blood. Prediction of ophthalmopathy progression came a median around 7.1 months pre-onset.

The definition of stable Graves' hyperthyroidism was no ophthalmopathy progression within 18 months. Those with hyperthyroidism were 18 to 65 years old, newly diagnosed, and ill for under 2 months. V was trimmed by 1 base and J by 0 bases, leaving 9 bases between them. The CDR3 is 16 amino acids. CDR1 and CDR2 (germline): KGHSH, LQKENI. The TCR was taken from a man between 18 and 29 years old with Graves' hyperthyroidism. The sequencing sample was made of blood. The rearrangement uses TRBV18 and TRBJ1-4; D remains unclear. The chain's CDR3 is CASSPRAAATNEKLFF. The CDR3 nucleotides are TGTGCCAGCTCACCACGGGCAGCAGCAACTAATGAAAAACTGTTTTTT. Combining the CDR3 with reference TRBV18 and TRBJ1-4 gives the whole variable domain NAGVMQNPRHLVRRRGQEARLRCSPMKGHSHVYWYRQLPEEGLKFMVYLQKENIIDESGMPKERFSAEFPKEGPSILRIQQVVRGDSAAYFCASSPRAAATNEKLFFGSGTQLSVL.